Detailed here is one T cell receptor (beta chain). Its recognized antigen is unknown. No base quality information exists; no much larger clone differs at one position. The sample comes from a study of cytotoxic CD8 clonotypes in ibrutinib-treated CLL listed by TCRdb under 2021. For context, the study as a whole: The cohort had some eleven relapsed/refractory and around 16 treatment-naive patients; some 17 were IGHV unmutated. Responses were partial in around 25 patients and complete in 2; after median about 70 months follow-up, roughly 15 stayed in remission and approximately twelve progressed. Response samples were taken after a median of 12 months on treatment, ranging from roughly 6 to 36 months. Samples averaged roughly 280,000 productive templates and approximately 100,000 productive rearrangements. Longitudinal samples were available for about 30% of the 86 trial participants. Cryopreserved peripheral blood mononuclear cells were collected before treatment, at response, and at either disease progression or sustained remission. All remission and progressive disease samples were collected while patients were still receiving ibrutinib. The investigation overall reported the following: Lymph node repertoires were not examined, and the timing of sampling was not matched between patients in sustained remission and those whose disease progressed. Public clonotypes were rare and either shrank or stayed stable during treatment, and the rise in clonality at ibrutinib response reflected expansion of private clonotypes. At baseline, clonality was higher than in age-matched healthy donors and showed a strong correlation with circulating CD8+ T-cell counts. Clonality increased at ibrutinib response, stayed stable in sustained remission, and fell back toward baseline at progression.

The germline ends are 15 bases apart after V is trimmed by 5 bases and J by 4 bases. Reading from cysteine to phenylalanine, the CDR3 counts 14 amino acids. Only the CDR3 region is kept as DNA, spanning 42 bases read in frame from base 1. CDR1 MNHEY and CDR2 SVGAGI were looked up in the germline V gene. In the paper's terms, the time point label means: progressive disease on ibrutinib. Around 2 micrograms of genomic DNA were extracted from cryopreserved PBMCs for TCR beta library preparation. Longitudinal blood samples from CLL patients receiving ibrutinib monotherapy were subjected to high-throughput TCR beta sequencing. The patients took part in an open-label, single-center phase 2 trial of ibrutinib monotherapy. On a MiSeq, deep resolution sequencing aimed for a depth between 1 in 1 million and 1 in 200,000 T cells, with each clonotype covered about 9.9x on average. The immunoSEQ hsTCRB Kit was used to generate TCR beta libraries. Per the authors' processing: ImmunoSEQ Data Assistant and ImmunoSEQ Analyzer were used for data analysis, and V, D and J genes were assigned according to IMGT definitions. Clonality, which ranges from 0 to 1, was calculated as one minus the normalized Shannon entropy of productive rearrangement frequencies. Only overrepresented clonotypes making up at least 0.05% of the repertoire of each patient were included in the public clonotype analysis. Repertoires from some twelve age-matched healthy donors in immuneACCESS were used as clonality controls. Held by TCRdb, this immuneACCESS table contains in-frame sequences only and omits some clones. Under half of the omission traces to an unresolved V gene where checked; the cause of the rest is unknown. V and J calls and clone size are as listed in that table; D and trimming were resolved from the DNA. Within this sample are over 250,000 clones, with roughly 76% of them counted one time only. The ten largest make up about 5.3% of the sample.

The TCR sequence derives from a human donor with chronic lymphocytic leukemia. The rearranged segments are TRBV6-5 and TRBJ2-7, with no D gene named confidently. Specimen: PBMCs, collected at disease progression, from a patient treated with ibrutinib. The DNA is as follows: TGTGCCAGCAGTGGGGAAGCAGGACCGTACGAGCAGTACTTC. It codes for CASSGEAGPYEQYF.